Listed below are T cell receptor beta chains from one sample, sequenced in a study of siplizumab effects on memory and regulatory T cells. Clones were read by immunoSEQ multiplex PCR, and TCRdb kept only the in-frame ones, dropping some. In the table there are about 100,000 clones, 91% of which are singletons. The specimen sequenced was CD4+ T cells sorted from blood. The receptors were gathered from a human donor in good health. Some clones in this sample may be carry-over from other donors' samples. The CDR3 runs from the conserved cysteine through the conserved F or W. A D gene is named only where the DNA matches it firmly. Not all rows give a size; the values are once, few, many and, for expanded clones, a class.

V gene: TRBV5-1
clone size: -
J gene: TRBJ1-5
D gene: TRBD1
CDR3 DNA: TGCGCCAGCAGCTTGTTGGGACAGATCAATCAGCCCCAGCATTTT
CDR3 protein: CASSLLGQINQPQHF

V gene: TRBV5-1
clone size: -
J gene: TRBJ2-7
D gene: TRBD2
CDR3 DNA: TGCGCCAGCAGCTTGGTGGGGACTAGCGGTCCTTACTCCTACGAGCAGTACTTC
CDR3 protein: CASSLVGTSGPYSYEQYF

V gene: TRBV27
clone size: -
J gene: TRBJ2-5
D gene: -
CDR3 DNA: TGTGCCAGCAGTAGATCTAATAAAGAGACCCAGTACTTC
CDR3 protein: CASSRSNKETQYF

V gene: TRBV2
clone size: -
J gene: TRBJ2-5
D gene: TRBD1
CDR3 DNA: TGTGCCAGCGACAGGGTCCCCCAAGAGACCCAGTACTTC
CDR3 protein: CASDRVPQETQYF

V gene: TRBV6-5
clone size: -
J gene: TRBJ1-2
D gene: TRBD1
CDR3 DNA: TGTGCCAGCAGTTCCACAGGGGACTATGGCTACACCTTC
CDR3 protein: CASSSTGDYGYTF

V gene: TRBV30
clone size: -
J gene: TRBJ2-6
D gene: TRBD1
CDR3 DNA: TGTGCCTGGAGTATGACAGGGGCCCGGTCTGGGGCCAACGTCCTGACTTTC
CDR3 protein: CAWSMTGARSGANVLTF

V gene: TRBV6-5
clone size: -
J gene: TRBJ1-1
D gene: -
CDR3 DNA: TGTGCCAGCAGTTACTCGGCAGGTACTGAAGCTTTCTTT
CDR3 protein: CASSYSAGTEAFF

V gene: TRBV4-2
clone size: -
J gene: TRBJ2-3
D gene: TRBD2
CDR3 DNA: TGTGCCAGCAGCCAGAAAGCGGGAGTGGGGGATACGCAGTATTTT
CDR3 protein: CASSQKAGVGDTQYF

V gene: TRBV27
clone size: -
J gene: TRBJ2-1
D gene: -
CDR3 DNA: TGTGCCAGCAGGCCCCGGGACTCTAGTGAGCAGTTCTTC
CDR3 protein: CASRPRDSSEQFF

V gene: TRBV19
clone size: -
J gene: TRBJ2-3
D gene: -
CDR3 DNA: TGTGCCAGTAGGCTTTTGCCAACCACAGATACGCAGTATTTT
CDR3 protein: CASRLLPTTDTQYF

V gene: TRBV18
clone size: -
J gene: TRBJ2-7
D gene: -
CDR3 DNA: TGTGCCAGCTCACCAACCGGGACAAGATCCTACGAGCAGTACTTC
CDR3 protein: CASSPTGTRSYEQYF

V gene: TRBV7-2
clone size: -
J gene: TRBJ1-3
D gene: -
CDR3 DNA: TGTGCCAGTTCAACAGGGCCTCCCTCTGGAAACACCATATATTTT
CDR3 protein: CASSTGPPSGNTIYF

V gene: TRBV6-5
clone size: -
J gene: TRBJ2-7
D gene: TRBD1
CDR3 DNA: TGTGCCAGCAGTTACAGGAGGACAGGGGCCACCTACGAGCAGTACTTC
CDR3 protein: CASSYRRTGATYEQYF

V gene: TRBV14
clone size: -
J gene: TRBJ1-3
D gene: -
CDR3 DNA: TGTGCCAGCAGCCTCATCGGTGGGGGTTACGGAAACACCATATATTTT
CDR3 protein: CASSLIGGGYGNTIYF

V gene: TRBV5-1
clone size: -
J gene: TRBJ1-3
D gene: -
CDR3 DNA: TGCGCCAGCAGCTTACAGGGAACCTCTGGAAACACCATATATTTT
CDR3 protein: CASSLQGTSGNTIYF

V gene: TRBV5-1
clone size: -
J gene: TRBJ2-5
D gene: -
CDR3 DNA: TGCGCCAGCAGCTTTAGCTTTAGCGGAGAACAAGAGACCCAGTACTTC
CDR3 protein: CASSFSFSGEQETQYF

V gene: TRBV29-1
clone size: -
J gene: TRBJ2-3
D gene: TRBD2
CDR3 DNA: TGCAGCGTGACGGGAGGTAGCGGCCGAGATACGCAGTATTTT
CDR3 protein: CSVTGGSGRDTQYF

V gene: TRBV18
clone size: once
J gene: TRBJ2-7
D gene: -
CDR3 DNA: TGTGCCAGCTCACCAGGCACCACCTACGAGCAGTACTTC
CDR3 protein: CASSPGTTYEQYF

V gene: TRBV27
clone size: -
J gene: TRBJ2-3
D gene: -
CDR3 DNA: TGTGCCAGCAGTTTATCGTTTAGCACCCGTGTTATGCAGTATTTT
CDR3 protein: CASSLSFSTRVMQYF

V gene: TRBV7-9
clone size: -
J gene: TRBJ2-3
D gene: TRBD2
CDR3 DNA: TGTGCCAGCAGCCAGGGCAATAGCGGGGGCACAGATACGCAGTATTTT
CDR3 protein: CASSQGNSGGTDTQYF